The 13 T cell receptor beta chains listed next were all sequenced from one sample in a study of identical twins. From the 5' RACE reads, TCRdb called clonotypes with MiXCR, one entry per CDR3 protein. The sample has roughly 700,000 distinct CDR3 sequences; 8% to 9% are singletons. These data were also reused for a study on yellow fever vaccine responses in identical twins.

Specimen: PBMCs. The receptor set was obtained from a woman aged 18-35 years in good health.

This clonotype was seen a handful of times. J is TRBJ2-5 and V is TRBV20-1, with TRBD2 matching 8 bases. This CDR3 is 13 amino acids long. J lost 5 bases, V lost 5 bases, and 7 bases had no gene match. The germline V gene encodes CDR1 DFQATT and CDR2 SNEGSKA (reference sequence). The CDR3 nucleotides read TGCAGTGCTCTACGGGGGGGGTGGGAGACCCAGTACTTC. It specifies CSALRGGWETQYF.

This clonotype came up a few times. The genes are TRBV5-1 and TRBJ2-1, with unresolved D. V shed 4 bases and J shed 5 bases, with 16 bases lying between them. CDR1 and CDR2 from the germline V gene are SGHRS and YFSETQ. The CDR3 covers 15 residues. In nucleotides, the CDR3 is TGCGCCAGCAGCGGGTCCTCAAGGCTCGACAATGAGCAGTTCTTC. It specifies CASSGSSRLDNEQFF.

This clonotype was seen many times. The genes are TRBV6-5 and TRBJ2-7; 8 positions match TRBD2. Per germline, CDR1 MNHEY and CDR2 SVGAGI. The J segment lost 4 bases and the V segment lost 6 bases, leaving 11 bases of the junction unmatched. CDR3 length: 15 amino acids. CDR3 region: CASRYPISGKYEQYF. Here the CDR3 DNA reads TGTGCCAGCAGGTACCCGATTAGCGGGAAGTACGAGCAGTACTTC.

This clonotype was counted ten times or more. The chain couples TRBV5-1 to TRBJ2-3; 8 positions agree with TRBD2. The CDR3 consists of 19 residues. CDR1 and CDR2 from the germline V gene are SGHRS and YFSETQ. Trimming at V came to 5 bases and at J to 2 bases, leaving 19 bases not matched to a gene. CDR3 DNA sequence: TGCGCCAGCAGGGGGTCTCGGAGCGGGAGAATTGGCTCCACAGATACGCAGTATTTT. Translating gives CASRGSRSGRIGSTDTQYF.

This clonotype was recorded at least ten times. The gene calls are TRBV6-2 or TRBV6-3 and TRBJ2-1; 12 nucleotides match TRBD2. The CDR3 length is 16 residues. V dropped 5 bases and J dropped 7; count of bases not matched to a gene: 9. Per germline, CDR1 MNHEY and CDR2 SVGEGT. The CDR3 DNA is TGTGCCAGCAGTACGCGGACTAGCGGGGTTGGAAATGAGCAGTTCTTC. Protein sequence: CASSTRTSGVGNEQFF.

The chain uses TRBV21-1 and TRBJ2-5. TRBV21-1 is a known pseudogene. The CDR3 has 12 amino acids. For the CDR3, the DNA is TGTGCCAGCAGCCAGCGTATGGAGACCCAGTACTTC. This gives the protein CASSQRMETQYF.

This clonotype has more than one count but fewer than ten. The V call is TRBV27, the J call TRBJ2-7; D not resolved. Trimming pared 1 base from V and 6 bases from J, leaving 10 bases between. Germline V gene data show CDR1 as MNHEY and CDR2 as SMNVEV (reference sequence). The CDR3 is 13 residues long. The CDR3 sequence: CASSLYTAREQYF. The CDR3 coding sequence is TGTGCCAGCAGTTTATACACGGCCCGCGAGCAGTACTTC.

This clonotype appeared a few times. The V and J genes are TRBV12-3 or TRBV12-4 and TRBJ2-5, with 10 nucleotides matching TRBD1. CDR3 length equals 14 residues. V was pared by 5 bases and J by 4 bases, with 4 bases of the junction left unmatched. The DNA of the CDR3 is TGTGCCAGCAGTAACCGGGACAGGGGAGAGACCCAGTACTTC. Its protein is CASSNRDRGETQYF.

The chain uses TRBV6-1 and TRBJ2-7; 7 bases map to TRBD2. This CDR3 has 13 residues. V lost 4 bases to trimming and J lost 5 bases; unmatched junction nucleotides: 5. The germline V gene encodes CDR1 MNHNS and CDR2 SASEGT. CDR3 region: CASSVPGGHEQYF. The CDR3 DNA is TGTGCCAGCAGTGTCCCGGGGGGTCACGAGCAGTACTTC.

The chain carries TRBV9 and TRBJ1-3; 7 bases are shared with TRBD1. The length of the CDR3 is 15 residues. The germline V gene has CDR1 SGDLS and CDR2 YYNGEE. V gave up 1 base and J gave up 0 bases; unmatched junction bases: 1. In DNA form, the CDR3 reads TGTGCCAGCAGCGTACGGACAGGCTCTGGAAACACCATATATTTT. Amino acids: CASSVRTGSGNTIYF.

There are a few counts of this clonotype. J is TRBJ2-5 and V is TRBV27; 12 bases agree with TRBD2. Germline V gene data show CDR1 as MNHEY and CDR2 as SMNVEV (reference sequence). This CDR3 comprises 17 residues. The junction had 7 bases not matched to a gene; V was cut back by 0 bases and J by 5 bases. The CDR3 loop reads CASSLSGASGREETQYF. As DNA, the CDR3 is TGTGCCAGCAGTTTATCAGGGGCTAGCGGGAGGGAGGAGACCCAGTACTTC.

The genes are TRBV11-3 and TRBJ2-2; TRBD1 matches 9 bases. This CDR3 comprises 17 residues. Trimming at V came to 1 base and at J to 3 bases, leaving 6 bases not matched to a gene. Germline CDR1 SGHNT, CDR2 YENEEA. The CDR3: CASSLAQGARDTGELFF. As DNA, the CDR3 is TGTGCCAGCAGCTTAGCACAGGGGGCGCGGGACACCGGGGAGCTGTTTTTT.

V gene TRBV3-1 combines with J gene TRBJ2-5, with 8 bases lining up with TRBD2. The V gene end was trimmed by 4 bases and the J gene end by 4 bases; junction bases not matched to a gene: 11. Germline loops: CDR1 LGHDT, CDR2 YNNKEL (reference sequence). This CDR3 has 16 amino acids. The CDR3 nucleotides read TGTGCCAGCAGCCCCTCGGTTGGCGCGGGGGGAGAGACCCAGTACTTC. Residues: CASSPSVGAGGETQYF.